One and the same sample provided the 21 T cell receptor beta chains below, sequenced in a study of spatial heterogeneity in lung cancer. TCRdb analysed the 5' RACE reads with MiXCR anew, one entry per CDR3 protein. The data contain 2,000 or so distinct CDR3 sequences, approximately 22% of them seen just once; the ten biggest clones take up roughly 13%. Time point denoted: sample taken at primary tumor resection. Sequenced here: normal lung tissue next to the tumor, sampled at surgery. The receptor set was obtained from a male donor with early-stage non-small cell lung cancer.

This clonotype is medium-sized in the sample. The V gene is TRBV7-9, the J gene TRBJ1-4; D is unresolved. The DNA end favors TRBJ2-2, so the J call may be wrong. The CDR3 is 12 residues long. Germline assignment: CDR1 SEHNR and CDR2 FQNEAQ (reference sequence). CDR3 in amino acids: CASSLENRELFF. The CDR3 DNA reads TGTGCCAGCAGCTTAGAGAACAGGGAGCTGTTTTTT.

Sample share makes this clonotype medium-sized (0.01 to 0.1%). The rearrangement links TRBV7-9 to TRBJ1-2, with 8 bases lining up with TRBD1. V was clipped by 5 bases and J by 8 bases; unmatched bases: 13. Per the germline V gene, CDR1 is SEHNR and CDR2 is FQNEAQ (reference sequence). The CDR3 runs to 15 residues. The CDR3 spells CASSPSEQGVRGYTF. DNA for the CDR3: TGTGCCAGCAGCCCTTCGGAACAGGGGGTCCGCGGCTACACCTTC.

Relative to its sample, this clonotype is medium-sized. The chain employs TRBV27 and TRBJ2-7, with TRBD1 as a possible D gene (5 bases). Germline V gene lookup returns CDR1 MNHEY and CDR2 SMNVEV (reference sequence). Trimming removed 0 bases at V and 3 bases at J, with 9 bases between. CDR3 size: 14 residues. The DNA for the CDR3 is TGTGCCAGCAGTTTATCGGCCAGGGACTACGAGCAGTACTTC. This sequence encodes CASSLSARDYEQYF.

This clonotype has at least ten counts. The CDR3 reads CASSLVGQGATSNQPQHF. In nucleotides, the CDR3 is TGTGCCAGCAGCTTAGTCGGACAGGGGGCCACTAGCAATCAGCCCCAGCATTTT. This chain links TRBV7-2 with TRBJ1-5, with 11 bases identical to TRBD1. Germline CDR1 and CDR2: SGHTA and FQGNSA. The CDR3 totals 18 residues. Unmatched junction bases numbered 5, after V lost 1 base and J lost 0 bases. The variable domain in full, completed from reference TRBV7-2 and TRBJ1-5, reads GAGVSQSPSNKVTEKGKDVELRCDPISGHTALYWYRQSLGQGLEFLIYFQGNSAPDKSGLPSDRFSAERTGGSVSTLTIQRTQQEDSAVYLCASSLVGQGATSNQPQHFGDGTRLSIL.

By proportion, this clonotype is medium-sized. The chain joins TRBV20-1 to TRBJ2-3; 11 nucleotides agree with TRBD2. CDR3 size: 13 residues. Germline values: CDR1 DFQATT, CDR2 SNEGSKA (reference sequence). V trimming: 6 bases; J trimming: 7 bases; junction bases outside the gene matches: 6. CDR3 loop: CSADSGGENTQYF. CDR3 nucleotides: TGCAGTGCGGATAGCGGGGGGGAAAATACGCAGTATTTT.

In its sample, this clonotype is medium-sized. The rearrangement joins TRBV9 to TRBJ2-3, with no clear D. Trimming removed 6 bases at V and 0 bases at J, with 11 bases between. Germline V gene data show CDR1 as SGDLS and CDR2 as YYNGEE. CDR3 length: 14 amino acids. CDR3 region: CASNNLDSTDTQYF. The CDR3 coding sequence is TGTGCCAGCAATAACCTAGACAGCACAGATACGCAGTATTTT.

This clonotype ranks as large. This chain links TRBV7-2 with TRBJ1-1; D ambiguous. Germline V CDR1 and CDR2: SGHTA, FQGNSA. V gave up 4 bases and J gave up 5 bases, with 14 bases separating them. The CDR3 runs 14 residues. The CDR3 region has the DNA TGTGCCAGCAGCTCTCTAGCGGGTAGAACTGAAGCTTTCTTT. This encodes CASSSLAGRTEAFF.

The V and J genes are TRBV7-2 and TRBJ2-7; TRBD1 matches at 8 bases. The CDR3 runs 14 residues. Germline-derived CDR1 and CDR2 are SGHTA and FQGNSA. Trimming took 0 bases from V and 5 from J; bases not matched to a gene: 3. In nucleotides, the CDR3 is TGTGCCAGCAGCTTAGCGGGACAGGCCAACGAGCAGTACTTC. It is translated as CASSLAGQANEQYF.

This clonotype was picked up many times. The chain carries TRBV5-1 and TRBJ1-1; D is perhaps TRBD1 (5 bases). This CDR3 is built from 15 residues. V lost 4 bases, J lost 1 base, and 14 bases lay in between. In germline, CDR1 is SGHRS, CDR2 YFSETQ. CDR3 region: CASSTWDGSNTEAFF. CDR3 in DNA: TGCGCCAGCAGCACCTGGGACGGCTCGAACACTGAAGCTTTCTTT.

This clonotype ranks as medium-sized (0.01 to 0.1%). This rearrangement joins TRBV18 to TRBJ2-7; D gene uncertain. CDR1 and CDR2 from the germline V gene are KGHSH and LQKENI. There are 11 residues in the CDR3. Trimming pared 2 bases from V and 4 bases from J, leaving 3 bases between. CDR3 protein: CASSPGYEQYF. CDR3 DNA: TGTGCCAGCTCACCAGGGTACGAGCAGTACTTC.

This clonotype is deemed medium-sized (0.01 to 0.1%). This sequence joins TRBV24-1 and TRBJ1-1; 7 bases are shared with TRBD1. Trimming cost V 0 bases and J 7 bases; bases outside gene matches: 13. The CDR3 is 17 residues long. The V gene's germline CDR1 is KGHDR and CDR2 SFDVKD. This CDR3 reads CATSDLGKGAPVNEAFF. CDR3 nucleotides: TGTGCCACCAGTGATTTGGGTAAGGGGGCCCCGGTTAATGAAGCTTTCTTT.

Within the sample, this clonotype is medium-sized (0.01 to 0.1%). The rearrangement joins TRBV11-3 to TRBJ2-3, with D possibly TRBD1 on 7 matching bases. CDR3 length: 15 residues. CDR1 is SGHNT and CDR2 is YENEEA in the germline V gene. V was trimmed by 5 bases and J by 3 bases, leaving 15 bases between them. CDR3 DNA: TGTGCCAGCAGCCCCGGAGGGACAGCTACAGATACGCAGTATTTT. Its translation: CASSPGGTATDTQYF.

A single count supports this clonotype. The chain couples TRBV5-5 to TRBJ2-7; 8 nucleotides agree with TRBD1. The V segment lost 4 bases and the J segment 3 bases; nucleotides outside the gene matches: 6. Germline V CDR1 and CDR2: SGHKS, YYEKEE (reference sequence). The CDR3 spans 14 residues. Written as DNA, the CDR3 is TGTGCCAGCAGCCGGGGACAGGTCAACTACGAGCAGTACTTC. Translation gives CASSRGQVNYEQYF.

In this sample, this clonotype turned up many times. The chain has TRBV14 and TRBJ2-1; TRBD2 aligns across 7 bases. After removal of 4 bases from V and 0 bases from J, the junction contained 6 bases not matched to a gene. The CDR3 covers 16 residues. CDR1 is SGHDN and CDR2 is FVKESK in the germline V gene. The DNA for the CDR3 is TGTGCCAGCAGCCCGTTCGGGGGGAGCTCCTACAATGAGCAGTTCTTC. Protein product: CASSPFGGSSYNEQFF.

The chain employs TRBV29-1 and TRBJ2-4; D gene uncertain. V was cut by 1 base and J by 7 bases, with 8 bases left in between. In germline, CDR1 is SQVTM, CDR2 ANQGSEA. The CDR3 loop spans 12 amino acids. This CDR3 is CSVEGPDNIQYF. The CDR3 DNA is TGCAGCGTTGAAGGCCCCGACAACATTCAGTACTTC.

In its sample, this clonotype ranks as medium-sized. The gene calls are TRBV11-2 and TRBJ2-3; D may be TRBD1 or TRBD2 (6 bases each). Germline values: CDR1 SGHAT, CDR2 FQNNGV. V was pared by 5 bases and J by 9 bases, with 15 bases between. This CDR3 has 13 residues. The DNA of the CDR3 is TGTGCCAGCAGCGGGGGTGCCGGGGGCACGCAGTATTTT. Its protein product is CASSGGAGGTQYF.

This clonotype was counted many times. This may be a read error: a much more frequent sequence differs by one nucleotide. The genes are TRBV19 and TRBJ2-1; D remains unclear. This CDR3 has 13 amino acids. The germline gives CDR1 LNHDA, CDR2 SQIVND (reference sequence). The CDR3 DNA reads as TGTGTCAGTAGTATCACCCTTTACAATGAGCAGTTCTTC. This gives the protein CVSSITLYNEQFF.

This clonotype rates as medium-sized. The chain links TRBV28 to TRBJ2-2; 11 bases are shared with TRBD2. In germline, CDR1 is MDHEN, CDR2 SYDVKM. This CDR3 contains 18 residues. V trimming: 5 bases; J trimming: 1 base; junction bases outside the gene matches: 9. The CDR3 nucleotides are TGTGCCAGCAGTAACCCTAGCGGGGGGATGAAGAACACCGGGGAGCTGTTTTTT. This codes for CASSNPSGGMKNTGELFF.

By sample fraction, this clonotype is large. The V gene is TRBV6-1, the J gene TRBJ2-3; TRBD2 matches at 7 bases. Germline CDR1 MNHNS, CDR2 SASEGT. After removal of 11 bases from V and 3 bases from J, the junction contained 8 bases not matched to a gene. The CDR3 is made up of 13 amino acids. This CDR3 is CASLMRGTDTQYF. As DNA, the CDR3 is TGTGCCTCACTAATGCGGGGGACAGATACGCAGTATTTT.

J is TRBJ2-7 and V is TRBV19; 7 nucleotides agree with TRBD1. V lost 10 bases and J lost 6; bases outside the gene matches: 9. This CDR3 has 12 amino acids. The germline V gene has CDR1 LNHDA and CDR2 SQIVND (reference sequence). The CDR3 DNA is TGTGCCATCAAGGACAGGTTCGGCGAGCAGTACTTC. This sequence encodes CAIKDRFGEQYF.

V gene TRBV29-1 combines with J gene TRBJ2-7; D ambiguous. The CDR3 spans 12 residues. Per germline, CDR1 SQVTM and CDR2 ANQGSEA. Deletions cut 2 bases from V and 5 bases from J, with 10 bases between. The CDR3 DNA is TGCAGCGTTGAATCAGAAAAGGACGAGCAGTACTTC. Translating gives CSVESEKDEQYF.